A selection of T cell receptor beta chains follows, all from one sample in a study of cytomegalovirus exposure and HLA in healthy donors. The table came from immunoSEQ multiplex PCR; TCRdb's copy has only in-frame clones and leaves some out. The repertoire includes around 150,000 clones, approximately 89% of them detected once, and 0.6% to 0.8% sits in the top ten. Material: PBMCs. The source of these receptors is a man between 18 and 35 years old in good health and CMV-seronegative. Each CDR3 is given without its conserved first and last residue. Fields, in order: clone size, J gene, D gene, V gene, CDR3 protein. D genes are given only for firm matches. Some rows have no size entry. The others give once, few or many, or a class for an expanded clone.

>NA|TRBJ2-5|TRBD2|TRBV30
AWSVLGTIGETQY
>once|TRBJ1-1|NA|TRBV5-1
ASSLGPGITEAF
>NA|TRBJ1-2|TRBD1|TRBV6-5
ASSYSFGDRSF
>NA|TRBJ1-3|NA|TRBV7-2
ASSLWGVGGNTIY
>NA|TRBJ2-5|TRBD1|TRBV2
ASRGQGFQETQY
>NA|TRBJ2-7|NA|TRBV29-1
SVGGELSYEQY
>NA|TRBJ2-2|TRBD2|TRBV6-5
ASRLLAVNTGELF
>NA|TRBJ2-1|TRBD2|TRBV28
ASSSAAGGYNEQF
>NA|TRBJ1-1|TRBD1|TRBV6-5
ASSLGQSTEAF
>once|TRBJ2-7|NA|TRBV5-1
ASSFPEVGGYEQY
>NA|TRBJ1-2|TRBD1|TRBV20-1
SDYRGSGYT
>NA|TRBJ2-7|NA|TRBV5-6
ASSLDRAYEQY
>NA|TRBJ1-6|NA|TRBV7-3
ASSLGPERNSPLH
>NA|TRBJ2-2|TRBD2|TRBV5-1
ASRSTSGGTGELF
>NA|TRBJ1-4|NA|TRBV5-8
ASSFIGWANEKLF
>NA|TRBJ2-3|NA|TRBV6-5
ASSYSLSTDTQY
>NA|TRBJ2-4|TRBD1|TRBV10-3
ASSYTGAQNIQY
>NA|TRBJ1-2|NA|TRBV4-2
ASSQEPGGDYGYT
>NA|TRBJ2-1|NA|TRBV6-1
ASSLGLNSDNEQF
>NA|TRBJ1-2|TRBD1|TRBV7-9
ASSLARDRYYGYT
>NA|TRBJ1-5|NA|TRBV12-1
ASSSKTGTGQPQH
>NA|TRBJ2-1|TRBD2|TRBV19
ASTPERGHFSYNEQF
>NA|TRBJ2-7|TRBD1|TRBV7-6
ASSSRTGAYEQY
>NA|TRBJ1-4|NA|TRBV9
ASAAGNNEKLF
>few|TRBJ1-2|NA|TRBV7-9
ASSRTRVPNYGYT
>NA|TRBJ1-4|TRBD1|TRBV27
ASSLQGQGQKLF
>NA|TRBJ1-5|NA|TRBV7-9
ASSLDPGEPQH
>NA|TRBJ1-5|TRBD1|TRBV6-5
ASSYSGQGRQPQH
>NA|TRBJ1-3|NA|TRBV6-5
ASSESSAGNTIY
>once|TRBJ1-4|TRBD1|TRBV5-4
ASSVEQGALEKLF
>NA|TRBJ2-5|TRBD2|TRBV5-1
ASSSRGLGQETQY
>NA|TRBJ1-5|NA|TRBV4-3
ASSQFPGNQPQH
>NA|TRBJ2-1|TRBD1|TRBV9
ASSVGGQGDNEQF
>NA|TRBJ2-2|TRBD1|TRBV4-3
ASSHGTGLGGELF